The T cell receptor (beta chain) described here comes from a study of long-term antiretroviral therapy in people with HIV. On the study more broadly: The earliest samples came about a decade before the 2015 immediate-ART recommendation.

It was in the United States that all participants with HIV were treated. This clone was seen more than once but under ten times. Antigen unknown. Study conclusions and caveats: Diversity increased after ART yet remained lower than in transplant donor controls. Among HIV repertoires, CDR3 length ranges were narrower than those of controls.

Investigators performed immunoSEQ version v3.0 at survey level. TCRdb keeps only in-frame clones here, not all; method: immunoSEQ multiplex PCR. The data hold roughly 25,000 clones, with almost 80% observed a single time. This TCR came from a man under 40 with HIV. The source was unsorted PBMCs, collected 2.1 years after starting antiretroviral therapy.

The CDR3 spells CASGGGNQPQHF. The DNA of the CDR3 is TGTGCCAGCGGAGGGGGGAATCAGCCCCAGCATTTT. This chain uses TRBV9 with TRBJ1-5, with D possibly being TRBD1 (6 bases). The CDR3 sequence is 12 residues long. V shed 7 bases and J shed 4 bases, with 9 bases lying between them. CDR1 and CDR2 from the germline V gene are SGDLS and YYNGEE.